This T cell receptor (beta chain) was recorded in a study of T cells in Graves' hyperthyroidism and ophthalmopathy. Study-wide results and caveats: Ophthalmopathy prediction by the model preceded onset by a median about 6 months.

Orbital computed tomography and thyroid ultrasound, together with serum TRAb and thyroxine and clinical symptoms, were used for diagnoses. From 10 ml of fresh peripheral blood, PBMCs were isolated. Per germline, CDR1 MDHEN and CDR2 SYDVKM. The CDR3 totals 16 residues. V was clipped by 3 bases and J by 3 bases, with 17 bases between them. This clonotype was picked up many times. Its antigen remains unidentified. RNA transcripts gave rise to amplified TCR beta CDR3 regions. The TCR CDR3 was amplified in a first-round RT-PCR using the HTBI primer set. TCRdb reprocessed the multiplex PCR reads with MiXCR, giving one entry per CDR3 protein. The sample contains about half a million distinct CDR3 sequences, roughly 25% of which appear only once.

Source material: blood. V usage is TRBV28 and J usage is TRBJ1-2, with a weak D call TRBD1 (6 bases). This TCR was recovered from a woman in her twenties or thirties with Graves' ophthalmopathy. CDR3 region: CASSFVSGAEDYGYTF. CDR3 sequence (DNA): TGTGCCAGCAGTTTTGTTTCAGGGGCTGAGGACTATGGCTACACCTTC.